This entry lists 16 T cell receptor beta chains sequenced from one sample in a study of cytomegalovirus exposure and HLA in healthy donors. PCR employed 60 Vbeta and 13 Jbeta primers. Data came from immunoSEQ multiplex PCR; TCRdb stores just in-frame clones and leaves some out. The sample records approximately 200,000 clones, around three quarters being singletons. Source material: PBMCs. All receptors derive from a man aged 30 to 45 in good health and CMV-seronegative.

V and J are TRBV10-3 and TRBJ2-1; tentative D call: TRBD1 (6 bases). In germline, CDR1 is ENHRY, CDR2 SYGVKD. Trimming took 2 bases from V and 10 from J, leaving 9 bases between them. This CDR3 contains 12 residues. CDR3 sequence: CAISEGGVEQFF. In DNA form, the CDR3 reads TGTGCCATCAGTGAGGGGGGCGTCGAGCAGTTCTTC.

This clone appeared a single time. The rearrangement links TRBV11-2 to TRBJ2-1; 8 bases align to TRBD2. V lost 4 bases, J lost 9 bases, and 8 bases stayed unmatched. The length of the CDR3 is 14 residues. The V gene's germline CDR1 is SGHAT and CDR2 FQNNGV. The CDR3 DNA follows: TGTGCCAGCAGCTCAGGGACTAGTTGGGGTGAGCAGTTCTTC. Amino acids: CASSSGTSWGEQFF.

V gene TRBV27 combines with J gene TRBJ2-7; maybe TRBD2 (5 bases). V lost 7 bases and J 3 bases, leaving 10 bases between the germline ends. From germline, CDR1 is MNHEY and CDR2 SMNVEV (reference sequence). The CDR3 runs 12 residues. CDR3 in amino acids: CASTAGGYEQYF. In DNA, the CDR3 is TGTGCCAGCACCGCTGGAGGCTACGAGCAGTACTTC.

The V call is TRBV27, the J call TRBJ1-4; tentative D call: TRBD1 (6 bases). The V end was cut by 6 bases, the J end by 2 bases, with 10 bases between. CDR1 MNHEY and CDR2 SMNVEV come from the germline V gene (reference sequence). This CDR3 is 14 amino acids long. The CDR3 DNA reads as TGTGCCAGCAGACAGGGTTCGACTAATGAAAAACTGTTTTTT. Translated, it gives CASRQGSTNEKLFF.

The rearrangement links TRBV2 to TRBJ2-3; 9 nucleotides match TRBD2. The length of the CDR3 is 16 residues. Germline V lookup: CDR1 SNHLY, CDR2 FYNNEI. V was pared by 5 bases and J by 4 bases, with 10 bases of the junction left unmatched. CDR3 sequence reads: CASSRQMAGGPDTQYF. CDR3 coding DNA: TGTGCCAGCAGTCGTCAAATGGCGGGAGGGCCAGATACGCAGTATTTT.

The chain joins TRBV4-2 to TRBJ1-4; D possibly corresponds to TRBD1 (5 bases). The germline gives CDR1 LGHNA, CDR2 YNFKEQ. The CDR3 is 16 amino acids. Trimming took off 1 base at V and 6 bases at J, with 15 bases between the two ends. The CDR3 DNA reads as TGTGCCAGCAGCCAAGCCCACCAGGGTATAGATGAAAAACTGTTTTTT. This codes for CASSQAHQGIDEKLFF.

As concerns this clone: The CDR3 ends on some other residue instead of the conserved phenylalanine or tryptophan, so this is likely a read error. The V call is TRBV7-9, the J call TRBJ1-1, with TRBD1 matching over 9 bases. The CDR3 runs 14 residues. The V gene's germline CDR1 is SEHNR and CDR2 FQNEAQ (reference sequence). Trimming at V came to 5 bases and at J to 1 base, leaving 2 bases not matched to a gene. CDR3 bases: TGTGCCAGCAGCACGGGACAGGGGAACACTGAAGCTTTCTCT. Translated, it gives CASSTGQGNTEAFS.

This rearrangement joins TRBV6-5 to TRBJ1-2; D call uncertain. The CDR3 length is 13 residues. Trimming pared 2 bases from V and 2 bases from J, leaving 6 bases between. Germline assignment: CDR1 MNHEY and CDR2 SVGAGI. The CDR3 DNA reads as TGTGCCAGCAGTTACGTTAGCAACTATGGCTACACCTTC. As protein: CASSYVSNYGYTF.

J is TRBJ2-7 and V is TRBV11-2; a weak D match, TRBD1 (6 bases). The germline gives CDR1 SGHAT, CDR2 FQNNGV. The CDR3 covers 13 residues. Trimming removed 5 bases at V and 2 bases at J, with 10 bases between. The CDR3, as DNA: TGTGCCAGCAGCATCGGACAGACCTACGAGCAGTACTTC. Translated: CASSIGQTYEQYF.

The chain links TRBV11-2 to TRBJ2-7, with D perhaps TRBD2 (5 bases). Trimming took 3 bases from V and 7 from J, leaving 10 bases between them. Germline V gives CDR1 SGHAT, CDR2 FQNNGV. The CDR3 is made up of 12 amino acids. The CDR3 reads CASSFDRLEQYF. In nucleotides, the CDR3 is TGTGCCAGCAGCTTCGATCGACTAGAGCAGTACTTC.

This chain's CDR3 is CATSRGQQYQPQHF. CDR3 DNA sequence: TGTGCCACCAGCAGGGGACAGCAGTATCAGCCCCAGCATTTT. This chain joins TRBV15 and TRBJ1-5; 7 positions match TRBD1. Unmatched junction bases numbered 4, after V lost 3 bases and J lost 5 bases. Germline loops: CDR1 LNHNV, CDR2 YYDKDF (reference sequence). This CDR3 is 14 amino acids long.

This clone was seen a single time. J is TRBJ2-5 and V is TRBV5-1; D gene unclear. This CDR3 has 13 residues. Germline values: CDR1 SGHRS, CDR2 YFSETQ. Trimming stripped 2 bases from V and 5 bases from J, with 10 bases between. The CDR3 nucleotides read TGCGCCAGCAGCTTTGAGCGTTCGGAGACCCAGTACTTC. Translation gives CASSFERSETQYF.

The V call is TRBV15, the J call TRBJ1-1; 10 nucleotides line up with TRBD1. This CDR3 has 17 residues. The V gene's germline CDR1 is LNHNV and CDR2 YYDKDF (reference sequence). The V and J ends lost 0 bases and 2 bases, in that order; junction bases with no gene match: 6. Here the CDR3 DNA reads TGTGCCACCAGCAGAGAAATAAGACAGGGGGCTAACACTGAAGCTTTCTTT. As protein: CATSREIRQGANTEAFF.

This rearrangement joins TRBV28 to TRBJ2-7; tentative D call: TRBD1 (5 bases). Germline assignment: CDR1 MDHEN and CDR2 SYDVKM. Trimming removed 8 bases from V and 2 bases from J, with 13 bases in between. The CDR3 has 13 residues. The chain's CDR3 is CASVRDIAYEQYF. In nucleotides, the CDR3 is TGTGCCAGCGTCAGGGATATAGCCTACGAGCAGTACTTC.

The DNA of the CDR3 is TGTGCCACTGGGGACACAGGGGCCTATTCGCCCCAGCATTTT. Its protein product is CATGDTGAYSPQHF. The chain carries TRBV28 and TRBJ1-5, with 7 bases identical to TRBD1. This CDR3 comprises 14 residues. The germline gives CDR1 MDHEN, CDR2 SYDVKM. V was pared by 10 bases and J by 9 bases, with 15 bases of the junction left unmatched.

This chain joins TRBV5-6 and TRBJ1-3; 7 nucleotides match TRBD1. The germline gives CDR1 SGHDT, CDR2 YYEEEE. Germline trimming cut 3 bases from V and 0 bases from J; bases unmatched to any gene: 6. The CDR3 is made up of 16 amino acids. This CDR3 is CASSSTTGSSGNTIYF. The CDR3 DNA reads TGTGCCAGCAGCTCGACGACAGGGAGCTCTGGAAACACCATATATTTT.